The 20 T cell receptor beta chains presented below share a single source sample, sequenced in a study of T cell clonality in common variable immunodeficiency. Produced via immunoSEQ multiplex PCR; TCRdb's table is partial and in-frame only. The sample is made up of tens of thousands of clones, none counted only once. Material: peripheral blood mononuclear cells. These receptors all stem from a person aged 18 to 75 in good health.

This clone appeared many times. The read ends 3 residues early relative to the CDR3; the germline J gene fills the gap. V and J are TRBV7-2 and TRBJ1-4; TRBD1 aligns across 8 bases. The J segment lost 8 bases and the V segment lost 5 bases, leaving 7 bases of the junction unmatched. The germline CDR1 and CDR2 sequences are SGHTA and FQGNSA. This CDR3 has 14 residues. The chain's CDR3 is CASSPQGAREKLFF. Partial CDR3 DNA: TGTGCCAGCAGCCCTCAGGGGGCGAGGGAAAAA. Full variable domain (outside the CDR3, taken from reference TRBV7-2 and TRBJ1-4): GAGVSQSPSNKVTEKGKDVELRCDPISGHTALYWYRQSLGQGLEFLIYFQGNSAPDKSGLPSDRFSAERTGGSVSTLTIQRTQQEDSAVYLCASSPQGAREKLFFGSGTQLSVL.

This clone was seen ten or more times. The read gets to within 3 residues of the CDR3 end, and the germline J gene fills in the rest. J is TRBJ1-1 and V is TRBV11-3, with 8 bases lining up with TRBD1. The CDR3 has 15 residues. Germline V gene data show CDR1 as SGHNT and CDR2 as YENEEA. The part of the CDR3 DNA that was read is TGTGCCAGCAGTACCGACCCCGGGACAGGAGCGGGA. This encodes CASSTDPGTGAG. The whole CDR3 region reads CASSTDPGTGAGAFF. Looking up the rest from reference TRBV11-3 and TRBJ1-1 gives the full variable domain: EAGVVQSPRYKIIEKKQPVAFWCNPISGHNTLYWYLQNLGQGPELLIRYENEEAVDDSQLPKDRFSAERLKGVDSTLKIQPAELGDSAVYLCASSTDPGTGAGAFFGQGTRLTVV.

Many counts were recorded for this clone. The sequenced part of the CDR3 DNA is TGCGCCAGCAGCCCAGCGGCCCGGACTGGC. Protein product: CASSPAARTG. The CDR3 in full is CASSPAARTGYTF. This chain connects TRBV5-1 to TRBJ1-2; no reliable D call. The sequenced fragment ends 3 residues before the CDR3 boundary, so the rest is inferred from the germline J gene. V lost 4 bases and J lost 7, with 14 bases in between. CDR3 size: 13 residues. The V gene's germline CDR1 is SGHRS and CDR2 YFSETQ.

This clone came up many times. Sequencing ends 3 residues short of the CDR3 end; the germline J gene provides the rest. V and J are TRBV12-3 or TRBV12-4 and TRBJ2-5; 7 bases are shared with TRBD1. Trimming took 5 bases from V and 1 from J; bases not matched to a gene: 4. The CDR3 spans 14 residues. The sequenced part of the CDR3 DNA is TGTGCCAGCAGTCAGGGACAGCCCCAAGAGACC. Encoded protein: CASSQGQPQET. The full CDR3 is CASSQGQPQETQYF.

This clone was seen ten or more times. Coverage ceases 3 residues before the CDR3 finishes, and the germline J gene fills in the end. The chain is built from TRBV6-2 or TRBV6-3 and TRBJ2-3; D possibly corresponds to TRBD1 (6 bases). The germline CDR1 and CDR2 sequences are MNHEY and SVGEGT. V was shortened by 6 bases and J by 4 bases, with 11 bases between the two germline ends. There are 13 residues in the CDR3. CDR3 bases read: TGTGCCAGCAGACAGGGTGGGTCAGATACG. Encoded protein: CASRQGGSDT. The entire CDR3 reads CASRQGGSDTQYF.

This clone was recorded many times. Sequencing ends 3 residues short of the CDR3 end; the germline J gene provides the rest. The chain couples TRBV12-3 or TRBV12-4 to TRBJ1-1; the D gene is possibly TRBD1 (6 bases). This CDR3 spans 12 amino acids. CDR3 loop: CASSLGTVRAFF. The CDR3 bases that were read are TGTGCCAGCAGTTTAGGGACAGTCAGA.

This clone was found many times. The CDR3 end is not reached by the read, which stops 3 residues before it; the germline J gene fills it in. The rearrangement links TRBV7-2 to TRBJ2-5, with a tentative D call TRBD2 (6 bases). Trimming cost V 5 bases and J 5 bases, with 12 bases left between them. In germline, CDR1 is SGHTA, CDR2 FQGNSA. The CDR3 has 13 amino acids. Partial CDR3 DNA: TGTGCCAGCAGCCCCCCTAGCGATGAGACC. Translation: CASSPPSDET. The complete CDR3 protein is CASSPPSDETQYF.

In this sample, this clone turned up many times. The read stops 3 residues short of the end of the CDR3; the missing end is completed from the germline J gene. This chain connects TRBV6-2 or TRBV6-3 to TRBJ2-3, with 8 bases that match TRBD2. Germline CDR1 reads MNHEY; CDR2 reads SVGEGT. Trimming took 6 bases from V and 1 from J; bases not matched to a gene: 0. This CDR3 has 13 residues. This CDR3 is CASRTSGTDTQYF. The sequenced CDR3 bases are TGTGCCAGCAGGACTAGCGGCACAGATACG.

This clone was detected many times. The read is 3 residues too short to cover the CDR3 end, so that end is filled in from the germline J gene. V is TRBV20-1 and J is TRBJ1-2; TRBD1 aligns across 7 bases. CDR3 length: 14 amino acids. Per the germline V gene, CDR1 is DFQATT and CDR2 is SNEGSKA (reference sequence). The part of the CDR3 DNA that was read is TGCAGTGCTAGAGGCCAAGGCGCAGGGGGGGGC. As protein: CSARGQGAGGG. The entire CDR3 is CSARGQGAGGGYTF.

Ten or more counts support this clone. The read ends 3 residues shy of where the CDR3 ends; the end is completed using the germline J gene. The chain recombines TRBV30 with TRBJ1-5; 9 positions match TRBD1. CDR3 length: 14 residues. The V gene end was trimmed by 3 bases and the J gene end by 7 bases; junction bases not matched to a gene: 7. Looked up from germline, CDR1 is GTSNPN and CDR2 is SVGIG (reference sequence). The CDR3 bases that were read are TGTGCCTGGAGGGGTGGGACAGGGAACCAGCCC. The encoded protein is CAWRGGTGNQP. The CDR3 reads in full as CAWRGGTGNQPQHF.

In this sample, this clone turned up many times. The read is 3 residues too short to cover the CDR3 end, so that end is filled in from the germline J gene. V usage is TRBV20-1 and J usage is TRBJ1-5, with 8 bases that match TRBD1. Trimming took 6 bases from V and 2 from J; bases not matched to a gene: 3. The CDR3 has 13 amino acids. Looked up from germline, CDR1 is DFQATT and CDR2 is SNEGSKA (reference sequence). CDR3 bases read: TGCAGTGCAATGACAGGGGGCAATCAGCCC. Its translation: CSAMTGGNQP. The full CDR3 is CSAMTGGNQPQHF.

This clone was detected ten times or more. The observed sequence ends 3 residues before the CDR3 terminus, with the missing tail filled in from the germline J gene. This chain links TRBV4-2 with TRBJ2-4; D remains unclear. This CDR3 has 13 residues. V was cut by 1 base and J by 1 base, with 2 bases left in between. The germline CDR1 and CDR2 sequences are LGHNA and YNFKEQ. CDR3 region: CASSQAAKNIQYF. The CDR3 bases that were read are TGTGCCAGCAGCCAAGCGGCCAAAAACATT.

This clone was picked up many times. Read sequence stops 3 residues before the CDR3 end, and the germline J gene provides the missing end. This sequence joins TRBV18 and TRBJ2-3; 11 nucleotides agree with TRBD2. The CDR3 covers 17 residues. Germline V gene lookup returns CDR1 KGHSH and CDR2 LQKENI. V gave up 3 bases and J gave up 0 bases; unmatched junction bases: 5. CDR3 bases read: TGTGCCAGCTCACCGATGACTAGCGGGGTTAGCACAGATACG. Its translation is CASSPMTSGVSTDT. The whole CDR3 protein reads CASSPMTSGVSTDTQYF.

This clone was counted at least ten times. Read data end 3 residues before the CDR3 end; the end is taken from the germline J gene. The chain carries TRBV12-3 or TRBV12-4 and TRBJ2-3, with 8 bases lining up with TRBD2. The CDR3 has 15 residues. The junction had 12 bases not matched to a gene; V was cut back by 8 bases and J by 5 bases. The CDR3 loop reads CASRPPGGQVDTQYF. The part of the CDR3 DNA that was read is TGTGCCAGCCGTCCCCCGGGGGGGCAGGTAGATACG.

About this clone itself: The CDR3 end falls 3 residues outside the read, so it is completed with the germline J gene. This rearrangement joins TRBV19 to TRBJ2-5; 9 nucleotides match TRBD1. Losses at the gene ends were 6 bases for V and 0 bases for J; bases not matched to a gene: 5. The germline V gene has CDR1 LNHDA and CDR2 SQIVND (reference sequence). This CDR3 is 15 amino acids long. The CDR3 DNA, read in part, is TGTGCCAGTAGGAGGACAGGGGCGCACCAAGAGACC. It is translated as CASRRTGAHQET. The whole CDR3 is CASRRTGAHQETQYF.

This clone was seen at least ten times. The read terminates 3 residues ahead of where the CDR3 ends, so the germline J gene completes it. The genes are TRBV12-3 or TRBV12-4 and TRBJ2-3; D not resolved. V gave up 7 bases and J gave up 0 bases, with 17 bases separating them. The CDR3 runs 16 residues. The sequenced CDR3 bases are TGTGCCAGCACCCCTTTTTCTACCTATAGCACAGATACG. Translating gives CASTPFSTYSTDT. The whole CDR3 protein reads CASTPFSTYSTDTQYF.

Ten or more counts support this clone. The junction shows a germline mismatch at one end, possibly a read error. Incomplete CDR3 DNA: TGCGCCAGCAGCCAAGTTTTCGGTATGATCGAG. It specifies CASSQVFGMIE. The whole CDR3 is CASSQVFGMIEQYF. This chain links TRBV4-2 with TRBJ2-7; D is ambiguous. Read data end 3 residues before the CDR3 end; the end is taken from the germline J gene. This CDR3 spans 14 amino acids. CDR1 LGHNA and CDR2 YNFKEQ come from the germline V gene.

This clone showed up many times. The read comes to an end 3 residues before the CDR3 does, leaving the germline J gene to fill in the end. The chain has TRBV18 and TRBJ1-5; 7 bases agree with TRBD1. Germline CDR1 and CDR2: KGHSH and LQKENI. V was clipped by 6 bases and J by 0 bases; unmatched bases: 11. This CDR3 is built from 17 residues. The CDR3 region is CASSRDRSTNSNQPQHF. Partial CDR3 DNA: TGTGCCAGCTCCCGGGACAGAAGTACCAATAGCAATCAGCCC. Based on the CDR3 plus reference TRBV18 and TRBJ1-5, the full variable domain is NAGVMQNPRHLVRRRGQEARLRCSPMKGHSHVYWYRQLPEEGLKFMVYLQKENIIDESGMPKERFSAEFPKEGPSILRIQQVVRGDSAAYFCASSRDRSTNSNQPQHFGDGTRLSIL.

This clone was found many times. The read ends 3 residues early relative to the CDR3; the germline J gene fills the gap. This chain connects TRBV18 to TRBJ1-2, with 10 nucleotides matching TRBD1. Germline CDR1 and CDR2: KGHSH and LQKENI. With 4 bases clipped from V and 2 bases from J, the junction kept 4 bases outside the gene matches. This CDR3 is 15 amino acids long. Incomplete CDR3 DNA: TGTGCCAGCTCACTGGACAGGGGGTTAAACTATGGC. Amino acids: CASSLDRGLNYG. The complete CDR3 reads CASSLDRGLNYGYTF.

The sample holds many counts of this clone. The read gets to within 3 residues of the CDR3 end, and the germline J gene fills in the rest. This rearrangement joins TRBV5-1 to TRBJ2-2; D is possibly TRBD1 (5 bases). The V end lost 4 bases, the J end lost 6 bases, and 10 bases lay between the germline ends. The CDR3 spans 13 residues. The germline gives CDR1 SGHRS, CDR2 YFSETQ. The CDR3 spells CASSARVPGELFF. CDR3 DNA (partial): TGCGCCAGCAGCGCCAGGGTACCCGGGGAG. Full variable domain (remainder filled in from reference TRBV5-1 and TRBJ2-2): KAGVTQTPRYLIKTRGQQVTLSCSPISGHRSVSWYQQTPGQGLQFLFEYFSETQRNKGNFPGRFSGRQFSNSRSEMNVSTLELGDSALYLCASSARVPGELFFGEGSRLTVL.